The TCR beta chain under discussion was sequenced for a study of blood T cell repertoires in COVID-19. Background on the study: PBMCs, B-cell-depleted T cells, or T cells were the source of the cDNA or gDNA that made up the material.

Some clones are missing from TCRdb's copy, which holds only in-frame ones; the method was immunoSEQ multiplex PCR. The table has approximately 240,000 clones, over 80% seen once. V was cut by 6 bases and J by 3 bases, with 11 bases left in between. The CDR3 consists of 13 residues. The germline V gene has CDR1 SGHTA and CDR2 FQGNSA. The receptor was isolated from a woman under 30 who had recovered from COVID-19. The chain recombines TRBV7-2 with TRBJ1-2; maybe TRBD1 (5 bases). The sample consisted of PBMCs or T cells enriched from blood (not recorded which). In DNA form, the CDR3 reads TGTGCCAGCAGACCCCAGGGATACTATGGCTACACCTTC. Residues: CASRPQGYYGYTF.